Sequencing of this T cell receptor (beta chain) was carried out in a study of identical twins. Each donor was a healthy Caucasian. This clonotype was seen only a few times. Its specificity is not known. cDNA carried unique molecular identifiers, and a universal primer site was added by template switching. TCRdb re-called the 5' RACE reads with MiXCR, one entry per CDR3 protein. The data show 1.5 million to 2 million distinct CDR3 sequences, with around 33% seen just once and approximately 0.25% held by the top ten. Study-wide results and limits: Within twin pairs, the out-of-frame alpha sequences they shared showed excess low generation probability. Partly confounded zero-insertion analyses could result from invariant MAIT and iNKT cells.

The CDR3 is 15 amino acids. V was shortened by 2 bases and J by 8 bases, with 16 bases between the two germline ends. CDR1 and CDR2 from the germline V gene are SGHRS and YFSETQ. This TCR was sampled from a newborn girl in good health. The chain recombines TRBV5-1 with TRBJ1-4; D is possibly TRBD1 (6 bases). The sample consisted of cord blood. The CDR3: CASSFDRTRGEKLFF. In nucleotides, the CDR3 is TGCGCCAGCAGCTTCGACAGGACCCGGGGGGAAAAACTGTTTTTT.